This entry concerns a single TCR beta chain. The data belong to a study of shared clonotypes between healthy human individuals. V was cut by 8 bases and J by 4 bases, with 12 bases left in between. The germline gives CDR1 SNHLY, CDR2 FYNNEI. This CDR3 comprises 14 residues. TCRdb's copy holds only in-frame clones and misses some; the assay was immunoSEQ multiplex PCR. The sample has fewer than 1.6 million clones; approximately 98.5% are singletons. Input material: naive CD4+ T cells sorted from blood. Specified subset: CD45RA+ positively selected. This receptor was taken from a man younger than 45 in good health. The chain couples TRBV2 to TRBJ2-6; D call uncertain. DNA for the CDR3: TGTGCCAGCGGATCCGGGTCCGGGGCCAACGTCCTGACTTTC. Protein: CASGSGSGANVLTF.